One sample yielded the 19 T cell receptor beta chains listed below, sequenced in a study of T-cell reconstitution after alpha-beta-depleted transplantation in children. Researchers prepared the TCRbeta library using unique molecular identifiers, the study reports. MiXCR, run by TCRdb on the PCR reads, gives a single entry per CDR3 protein. The table records approximately 400,000 distinct CDR3 sequences, 11% of them present only once. The sample in question was PBMCs from the stem cell graft donor, obtained from the stem cell graft. These receptors came from a human donor who donated a stem cell graft to a child with acute myeloid leukemia.

Only a few counts were recorded for this clonotype. V and J are TRBV10-3 and TRBJ2-3; D unclear. V lost 3 bases to trimming and J lost 5 bases, with 9 bases between them. From germline, CDR1 is ENHRY and CDR2 SYGVKD. The CDR3 spans 13 residues. CDR3 DNA: TGTGCCATCAGTGATATGGCCGGAGATACGCAGTATTTT. Translation: CAISDMAGDTQYF.

This clonotype was detected only a few times. This chain uses TRBV5-1 with TRBJ2-1; D is unclear. The V gene's germline CDR1 is SGHRS and CDR2 YFSETQ. There are 11 residues in the CDR3. Between the trimmed V and J ends, which lost 4 bases and 6 bases, there was a span of 5 bases. The CDR3 is CASSAPNEQFF. Here the CDR3 DNA reads TGCGCCAGCAGCGCCCCCAATGAGCAGTTCTTC.

Only a few counts were recorded for this clonotype. The chain uses TRBV20-1 and TRBJ1-2, with 7 bases lining up with TRBD1. Trimming took 6 bases from V and 8 from J; bases not matched to a gene: 12. There are 13 residues in the CDR3. The germline gives CDR1 DFQATT, CDR2 SNEGSKA (reference sequence). CDR3 sequence: CSAGVTGAKGYTF. In nucleotides, the CDR3 is TGCAGTGCGGGCGTAACAGGGGCGAAGGGCTACACCTTC.

This clonotype was found many times. V is TRBV9 and J is TRBJ2-1; 8 bases align to TRBD2. The germline gives CDR1 SGDLS, CDR2 YYNGEE. The CDR3 loop spans 14 amino acids. J was trimmed by 10 bases and V by 0 bases; bases with no gene match: 6. The CDR3 protein is CASSVVGSGVEQFF. DNA of the CDR3: TGTGCCAGCAGCGTAGTCGGTAGCGGGGTCGAGCAGTTCTTC.

The CDR3 sequence is CSARAILSEANPRTDTQYF. CDR3 DNA sequence: TGCAGTGCTAGAGCTATACTAAGTGAGGCAAACCCACGCACAGATACGCAGTATTTT. This chain joins TRBV20-1 and TRBJ2-3; D gene uncertain. V lost 1 base to trimming and J lost 1 base, with 24 bases between them. Germline lookup yields CDR1 DFQATT and CDR2 SNEGSKA (reference sequence). The CDR3 covers 19 residues.

The V gene is TRBV5-4, the J gene TRBJ2-5; D ambiguous. The V end lost 4 bases, the J end lost 4 bases, and 14 bases lay between the germline ends. Germline V gives CDR1 SGHNT, CDR2 YYREEE (reference sequence). The CDR3 runs to 14 residues. CDR3 sequence (DNA): TGTGCCAGCAGCGATAGGAGAAGGTCAGAGACCCAGTACTTC. It translates to CASSDRRRSETQYF.

This chain uses TRBV3-1 with TRBJ1-1; maybe TRBD1 (5 bases). The CDR3 consists of 19 residues. CDR1 is LGHDT and CDR2 is YNNKEL in the germline V gene (reference sequence). Trimming cost V 5 bases and J 1 base, with 26 bases left between them. In nucleotides, the CDR3 is TGTGCCAGCAGCAAAAGGGGCCACAGGTCAAAGGACCAGAACACTGAAGCTTTCTTT. It yields the protein CASSKRGHRSKDQNTEAFF.

The chain carries TRBV12-3 or TRBV12-4 and TRBJ2-1, with TRBD2 matching over 9 bases. The CDR3 loop spans 16 amino acids. J was trimmed by 3 bases and V by 5 bases; bases with no gene match: 8. CDR3 DNA sequence: TGTGCCAGCAGTCCTTTGGGACTAGCCTTCTACAATGAGCAGTTCTTC. Protein product: CASSPLGLAFYNEQFF.

This clonotype was seen more than once but under ten times. The chain recombines TRBV11-1 with TRBJ2-6; 8 bases are a match to TRBD1. Germline trimming cut 4 bases from V and 0 bases from J; bases unmatched to any gene: 5. CDR3 length: 17 amino acids. Germline V lookup: CDR1 SGHAT, CDR2 FQDESV (reference sequence). The CDR3: CASSSGQGFSGANVLTF. CDR3 DNA sequence: TGTGCCAGCAGCTCAGGACAGGGATTCTCTGGGGCCAACGTCCTGACTTTC.

The table lists this clonotype with a few counts. The chain uses TRBV27 and TRBJ1-5; no firm D call. V was trimmed by 5 bases and J by 5 bases, leaving 10 bases between them. The CDR3 runs to 13 residues. Germline values: CDR1 MNHEY, CDR2 SMNVEV (reference sequence). The CDR3 region is CASSSLMHQPQHF. The CDR3 coding sequence is TGTGCCAGCAGTAGTCTTATGCATCAGCCCCAGCATTTT.

A remark on this clonotype: Mismatch with germline at one junction end may stem from a read error. The chain joins TRBV30 to TRBJ2-1, with TRBD2 matching 7 bases. Germline V CDR1 and CDR2: GTSNPN, SVGIG (reference sequence). The CDR3 spans 10 residues. CDR3 region: CAWDAGVRLF. For the CDR3, the DNA is TGTGCCTGGGATGCGGGAGTCAGGCTCTTC.

There are a few counts of this clonotype. V is TRBV5-1 and J is TRBJ2-5; unclear D gene. The germline CDR1 and CDR2 sequences are SGHRS and YFSETQ. V shed 4 bases and J shed 4 bases, with 14 bases lying between them. This CDR3 region has 14 residues. DNA of the CDR3: TGCGCCAGCAGCCTCAGCTGGGAAAGAGAGACCCAGTACTTC. Translating it yields CASSLSWERETQYF.

In this sample, this clonotype turned up a few times. The V call is TRBV9, the J call TRBJ2-6, with TRBD2 matching 7 bases. The germline V gene has CDR1 SGDLS and CDR2 YYNGEE. With V trimmed by 3 bases and J by 0 bases, 3 bases remained unmatched. The CDR3 loop spans 16 amino acids. CDR3 in DNA: TGTGCCAGCAGCGCCGGGACTAACTCTGGGGCCAACGTCCTGACTTTC. This codes for CASSAGTNSGANVLTF.

The chain couples TRBV7-9 to TRBJ1-1, with TRBD1 matching 9 bases. CDR1 and CDR2 (germline): SEHNR, FQNEAQ (reference sequence). With V trimmed by 4 bases and J by 6 bases, 9 bases remained unmatched. This CDR3 has 15 residues. The CDR3 DNA reads as TGTGCCAGCAGCTCCTCGGGACAGGGTCGCTCTGAAGCTTTCTTT. Amino acids: CASSSSGQGRSEAFF.

This clonotype was detected ten times or more. This chain joins TRBV20-1 and TRBJ2-1; D call uncertain. The CDR3 is made up of 15 amino acids. With 6 bases removed from V and 0 bases from J, the gap between germline ends came to 15 bases. Germline V CDR1 and CDR2: DFQATT, SNEGSKA (reference sequence). For the CDR3, the DNA is TGCAGTGCCTCTCCTAGGTCGGGCTCCTACAATGAGCAGTTCTTC. It encodes CSASPRSGSYNEQFF.

The CDR3 DNA reads as TGCAGTGCTAGAGGTCCCCAGGGGACCCCTCAAAACACCGGGGAGCTGTTTTTT. This gives the protein CSARGPQGTPQNTGELFF. The chain joins TRBV20-1 to TRBJ2-2, with D maybe TRBD1 (6 bases). The CDR3 has 18 residues. The V end was cut by 1 base, the J end by 2 bases, with 20 bases between. From germline, CDR1 is DFQATT and CDR2 SNEGSKA (reference sequence).

The rearrangement uses TRBV20-1 and TRBJ2-7, with no clear D. CDR1 and CDR2 from the germline V gene are DFQATT and SNEGSKA (reference sequence). CDR3 length: 14 residues. The V gene lost 3 bases and the J gene lost 9 bases, with 21 bases spanning the gap. CDR3 in amino acids: CSASKESQTLRQYF. The CDR3 bases are TGCAGTGCTAGTAAGGAGAGCCAAACTTTACGGCAGTACTTC.

This clonotype appeared many times. The gene calls are TRBV20-1 and TRBJ1-4; TRBD1 aligns across 7 bases. The CDR3 runs to 12 residues. CDR1 is DFQATT, CDR2 SNEGSKA, per germline (reference sequence). V lost 6 bases to trimming and J lost 5 bases; unmatched junction nucleotides: 3. CDR3 in DNA: TGCAGTGCCACGACAGGGAATGAAAAACTGTTTTTT. This sequence encodes CSATTGNEKLFF.

This clonotype was detected only a few times. J is TRBJ2-1 and V is TRBV20-1; D assignment may be TRBD1 or TRBD2 (5 bases each). This CDR3 contains 14 residues. V was shortened by 6 bases and J by 8 bases, with 20 bases between the two germline ends. Germline V lookup: CDR1 DFQATT, CDR2 SNEGSKA (reference sequence). The CDR3 region has the DNA TGCAGTGCGGGGGTAGCTCCGATTTACGATGAGCAGTTCTTC. Translated: CSAGVAPIYDEQFF.